The 30 T cell receptor beta chains below come from one sample, sequenced in a study of metastatic and nonmetastatic thyroid tumors. TCRdb re-called clones via MiXCR from the PCR reads. Seen here are about 14,000 clones, roughly 30% observed once, and the top ten hold under 20%. Thyroid surgery had not been preceded by any treatment in any patient. The specimen sequenced was tumor tissue. These TCRs come from a female donor with papillary thyroid cancer or a benign thyroid nodule (not recorded which). Some clones in this sample may be carry-over from other donors' samples.

Only a few counts were recorded for this clone. The CDR3 region has the DNA TGTGCCACCCAATCCGATCGGGAGGCCACTGAAGCTTTCTTT. The encoded protein is CATQSDREATEAFF. V and J are TRBV28 and TRBJ1-1; D uncertain. The germline V and J ends were trimmed by 10 bases and 4 bases, with 19 bases remaining between them. Looked up from germline, CDR1 is MDHEN and CDR2 is SYDVKM. CDR3 size: 14 residues.

The rearrangement links TRBV30 to TRBJ2-7; 11 nucleotides match TRBD2. The V segment lost 4 bases and the J segment 3 bases; nucleotides outside the gene matches: 2. Germline V lookup: CDR1 GTSNPN, CDR2 SVGIG (reference sequence). The CDR3 spans 13 residues. The CDR3 loop is CAWTSGRFYEQYF. CDR3 nucleotide sequence: TGTGCCTGGACTAGCGGGAGGTTCTACGAGCAGTACTTC.

This clone was detected a few times. In DNA form, the CDR3 reads TGTGCCAGCAGTTTAATAGGAGGGGCCAACGTCCTGACTTTC. Translation gives CASSLIGGANVLTF. This chain links TRBV28 with TRBJ2-6; D unclear. The V and J ends lost 2 bases and 4 bases respectively, with 6 bases between them. From germline, CDR1 is MDHEN and CDR2 SYDVKM. The CDR3 has 14 residues. Variable domain in full (rest from reference TRBV28 and TRBJ2-6): DVKVTQSSRYLVKRTGEKVFLECVQDMDHENMFWYRQDPGLGLRLIYFSYDVKMKEKGDIPEGYSVSREKKERFSLILESASTNQTSMYLCASSLIGGANVLTFGAGSRLTVL.

This clone was counted at least ten times. The V and J genes are TRBV20-1 and TRBJ2-1; a possible D gene is TRBD1 (6 bases). V was cut by 1 base and J by 4 bases, with 8 bases left in between. Germline assignment: CDR1 DFQATT and CDR2 SNEGSKA (reference sequence). The CDR3 has 13 residues. The CDR3 bases are TGCAGTGCTAGAGGGGGGCTTTACAATGAGCAGTTCTTC. Translation: CSARGGLYNEQFF.

The table lists this clone with many counts. J is TRBJ1-3 and V is TRBV30; D possibly corresponds to TRBD1 (5 bases). This CDR3 has 14 residues. Between the trimmed V and J ends, which lost 7 bases and 0 bases, there was a span of 13 bases. The germline gives CDR1 GTSNPN, CDR2 SVGIG (reference sequence). CDR3 bases: TGTGCCTCCTGGGACCGCCACTCTGGAAACACCATATATTTT. As protein: CASWDRHSGNTIYF.

This clone has a handful of counts. The chain has TRBV10-3 and TRBJ1-4; D remains unclear. Trimming took 6 bases from V and 0 from J, leaving 8 bases between them. From germline, CDR1 is ENHRY and CDR2 SYGVKD. The CDR3 contains 14 residues. The CDR3 nucleotides read TGTGCCATCAGCCCGACACCAACTAATGAAAAACTGTTTTTT. This gives the protein CAISPTPTNEKLFF.

CDR3 bases: TGTGCCTCGAGGGATAAGGGTTGGGCTGAAGCTTTCTTT. Translating it yields CASRDKGWAEAFF. This chain links TRBV30 with TRBJ1-1, with D hard to call. The length of the CDR3 is 13 residues. Trimming removed 7 bases from V and 6 bases from J, with 18 bases in between. Germline V gene lookup returns CDR1 GTSNPN and CDR2 SVGIG (reference sequence). Supplemented by reference TRBV30 and TRBJ1-1, the full variable domain reads SQTIHQWPATLVQPVGSPLSLECTVEGTSNPNLYWYRQAAGRGLQLLFYSVGIGQISSEVPQNLSASRPQDRQFILSSKKLLLSDSGFYLCASRDKGWAEAFFGQGTRLTVV.

The gene calls are TRBV6-1 and TRBJ2-1, with D tentatively TRBD1 (7 bases). Trimming stripped 5 bases from V and 12 bases from J, with 14 bases between. The germline gives CDR1 MNHNS, CDR2 SASEGT. There are 12 residues in the CDR3. The CDR3 DNA reads TGTGCCAGCAGTCAGGGGGGCCATGGGCAGTTCTTC. This codes for CASSQGGHGQFF.

The chain combines TRBV13 with TRBJ1-2; 9 nucleotides agree with TRBD1. CDR1 PRHDT and CDR2 FYEKMQ come from the germline V gene (reference sequence). This CDR3 region has 14 residues. With 4 bases clipped from V and 6 bases from J, the junction kept 6 bases outside the gene matches. CDR3 amino acids: CASSYDRGADGYTF. CDR3 nucleotide sequence: TGTGCCAGCAGCTACGACAGGGGGGCTGATGGCTACACCTTC.

The chain is built from TRBV5-4 and TRBJ2-5; 10 bases are shared with TRBD1. The germline V gene encodes CDR1 SGHNT and CDR2 YYREEE (reference sequence). After removal of 4 bases from V and 3 bases from J, the junction contained 9 bases not matched to a gene. This CDR3 region has 16 residues. As DNA, the CDR3 is TGTGCCAGCAGCCACGGGACAGGGGTTTGGGAAGAGACCCAGTACTTC. It specifies CASSHGTGVWEETQYF.

This clone was detected only a few times. The chain joins TRBV27 to TRBJ2-5, with D perhaps matching TRBD2 (5 bases). Germline V gene data show CDR1 as MNHEY and CDR2 as SMNVEV (reference sequence). V gave up 9 bases and J gave up 4 bases, with 21 bases separating them. The CDR3 is 15 amino acids. CDR3 in DNA: TGTGCCAGTAGAAAGAGGACTGGCAGTGCAGAGACCCAGTACTTC. It specifies CASRKRTGSAETQYF.

The sample holds many counts of this clone. The chain links TRBV10-3 to TRBJ1-2; D not resolved. CDR1 ENHRY and CDR2 SYGVKD come from the germline V gene. The V and J ends lost 3 bases and 4 bases respectively, with 9 bases between them. CDR3 length: 13 residues. The CDR3 bases are TGTGCCATCAGTGAAAACAGCCGCTATGGCTACACCTTC. Encoded protein: CAISENSRYGYTF.

This chain connects TRBV30 to TRBJ2-2; 11 nucleotides agree with TRBD1. CDR1 and CDR2 from the germline V gene are GTSNPN and SVGIG (reference sequence). The CDR3 is made up of 15 amino acids. V was clipped by 3 bases and J by 6 bases; unmatched bases: 6. In DNA form, the CDR3 reads TGTGCCTGGAGCAGCCCGGGACAGGGGGCCGGGGAGCTGTTTTTT. Translated: CAWSSPGQGAGELFF.

This clone is medium-sized. The chain links TRBV15 to TRBJ2-1; unclear D gene. Germline CDR1 LNHNV, CDR2 YYDKDF (reference sequence). There are 16 residues in the CDR3. Trimming took off 3 bases at V and 1 base at J, with 13 bases between the two ends. The CDR3 nucleotides are TGTGCCACCAGCAGCCCGTCCCAAGGATCCTACAATGAGCAGTTCTTC. This codes for CATSSPSQGSYNEQFF.

The rearrangement joins TRBV4-3 to TRBJ1-1; D gene ambiguous. The CDR3 has 16 residues. Germline loops: CDR1 LGHNA, CDR2 YSLEER. Trimming removed 1 base at V and 5 bases at J, with 17 bases between. The CDR3 DNA sequence: TGCGCCAGCAGCCAAGGAGTGGGTGGCCCACGGACTGAAGCTTTCTTT. As protein: CASSQGVGGPRTEAFF.

This clone has ten or more counts. The chain recombines TRBV28 with TRBJ2-5, with 12 bases aligning to TRBD2. The germline V gene has CDR1 MDHEN and CDR2 SYDVKM. After removal of 5 bases from V and 2 bases from J, the junction contained 3 bases not matched to a gene. This CDR3 comprises 15 residues. The chain's CDR3 is CASSGLAGYQETQYF. The CDR3 nucleotides are TGTGCCAGCAGTGGACTAGCGGGGTATCAAGAGACCCAGTACTTC.

With regard to this clone: At one end, the junction sequence differs from germline, possibly due to a read error. The chain employs TRBV28 and TRBJ1-4; TRBD1 aligns across 8 bases. Germline V gene data show CDR1 as MDHEN and CDR2 as SYDVKM. The CDR3 extends over 14 amino acids. This CDR3 reads CTSSSGGPEEKLFF. In DNA form, the CDR3 reads TGTACCAGCAGTTCAGGGGGCCCAGAAGAAAAACTGTTTTTT.

V is TRBV12-3 or TRBV12-4 and J is TRBJ2-7; D is ambiguous. CDR3 size: 12 residues. V shed 0 bases and J shed 6 bases, with 6 bases lying between them. The CDR3 spells CASSLALFEQYF. The CDR3 nucleotides are TGTGCCAGCAGTTTAGCCCTTTTCGAGCAGTACTTC.

This clone is termed medium-sized. The chain couples TRBV5-1 to TRBJ2-7; maybe TRBD1 (6 bases). Trimming removed 0 bases from V and 3 bases from J, with 16 bases in between. CDR1 SGHRS and CDR2 YFSETQ come from the germline V gene. This CDR3 has 16 residues. CDR3 residues: CASSLAPDRPVYEQYF. DNA for the CDR3: TGCGCCAGCAGCTTGGCCCCGGACAGACCAGTCTACGAGCAGTACTTC.

This clone appeared a few times. V gene TRBV6-2 or TRBV6-3 combines with J gene TRBJ1-1; D is possibly TRBD1 (6 bases). The CDR3 length is 14 residues. The V gene's germline CDR1 is MNHEY and CDR2 SVGEGT. V was cut by 2 bases and J by 5 bases, with 12 bases left in between. The CDR3 protein is CASSYRGGRTEAFF. The CDR3 region has the DNA TGTGCCAGCAGTTACCGGGGGGGCAGGACTGAAGCTTTCTTT.

This clone was seen just once. The chain combines TRBV7-9 with TRBJ2-7, with TRBD2 as a possible D gene (5 bases). V dropped 1 base and J dropped 3 bases, with 10 bases sitting between them. The CDR3 covers 14 residues. CDR1 and CDR2 from the germline V gene are SEHNR and FQNEAQ (reference sequence). The CDR3: CASSLEGGYYEQYF. DNA for the CDR3: TGTGCCAGCAGCTTAGAAGGCGGGTACTACGAGCAGTACTTC.

V and J are TRBV7-9 and TRBJ2-5; possible D gene TRBD2, 6 bases. Germline-derived CDR1 and CDR2 are SEHNR and FQNEAQ (reference sequence). This CDR3 comprises 14 residues. V dropped 5 bases and J dropped 4 bases, with 14 bases sitting between them. The chain's CDR3 is CASSLLSGVETQYF. The CDR3 DNA sequence: TGTGCCAGCAGCCTCTTGTCGGGAGTAGAGACCCAGTACTTC.

This clone was seen once. The chain uses TRBV3-1 and TRBJ1-5, with D perhaps TRBD1 (6 bases). Germline V gives CDR1 LGHDT, CDR2 YNNKEL (reference sequence). V shed 1 base and J shed 5 bases, with 12 bases lying between them. The CDR3 is 15 residues long. CDR3 nucleotide sequence: TGTGCCAGCAGCCAAGGCTCGGACAGATATCAGCCCCAGCATTTT. Its protein is CASSQGSDRYQPQHF.

In this sample, this clone turned up many times. V is TRBV12-3 or TRBV12-4 and J is TRBJ2-3; D call uncertain. Trimming removed 1 base from V and 2 bases from J, with 4 bases in between. CDR3 length equals 13 residues. The CDR3 DNA is TGTGCCAGCAGTTTAGACCTCACAGATACGCAGTATTTT. Residues: CASSLDLTDTQYF.

This clone was detected many times. This chain joins TRBV6-1 and TRBJ1-2; D gene unclear. Germline-derived CDR1 and CDR2 are MNHNS and SASEGT. Trimming shortened V by 3 bases and J by 8 bases, and 16 bases separated the two germline ends. The CDR3 is made up of 14 amino acids. The CDR3: CASSEGLPSRGYTF. The CDR3 nucleotides are TGTGCCAGCAGTGAGGGATTGCCTTCGAGGGGCTACACCTTC.

This rearrangement joins TRBV6-2 or TRBV6-3 to TRBJ2-1, with D perhaps matching TRBD2 (5 bases). Deletions cut 0 bases from V and 4 bases from J, with 13 bases between. In germline, CDR1 is MNHEY, CDR2 SVGEGT. This CDR3 contains 16 residues. CDR3 nucleotide sequence: TGTGCCAGCAGTTACTCGGGAGCGGTTGGGTACAATGAGCAGTTCTTC. This encodes CASSYSGAVGYNEQFF.

This clone was recorded many times. CDR3 residues: CAWKLLLGGDTQYF. The CDR3 nucleotides are TGTGCCTGGAAACTCCTCCTTGGGGGGGATACGCAGTATTTT. This sequence joins TRBV30 and TRBJ2-3, with D possibly being TRBD2 (6 bases). V lost 4 bases to trimming and J lost 6 bases, with 17 bases between them. CDR3 length: 14 amino acids. The germline CDR1 and CDR2 sequences are GTSNPN and SVGIG (reference sequence).

The V and J genes are TRBV12-3 or TRBV12-4 and TRBJ2-1, with 7 positions matching TRBD2. The ends lost 8 bases at V and 3 bases at J; junction bases unmatched: 7. CDR3 length equals 14 residues. The CDR3 DNA follows: TGTGCCAGCGGCATCGGGGACTACTACAATGAGCAGTTCTTC. This encodes CASGIGDYYNEQFF.

This clone has a count of ten or more. V usage is TRBV5-6 and J usage is TRBJ1-5; possible D gene TRBD1, 6 bases. The CDR3 length is 16 residues. Germline CDR1 is SGHDT and CDR2 is YYEEEE. Trimming took off 3 bases at V and 0 bases at J, with 13 bases between the two ends. The CDR3 spells CASSSRGLGSNQPQHF. In nucleotides, the CDR3 is TGTGCCAGCAGCTCAAGGGGGTTAGGTAGCAATCAGCCCCAGCATTTT.

The CDR3 sequence is CASSPGTGLYGYTF. The CDR3 DNA reads as TGCGCCAGCAGTCCCGGGACAGGGCTTTATGGCTACACCTTC. V and J are TRBV10-2 and TRBJ1-2; 9 bases are a match to TRBD1. CDR3 size: 14 residues. V dropped 5 bases and J dropped 5; count of bases not matched to a gene: 6. CDR1 is WSHSY and CDR2 is SAAADI in the germline V gene.